One sample yielded the 2 T cell receptor beta chains listed below, sequenced in a study of memory CD4+ T cells and cytomegalovirus serostatus. Repertoires were generated with immunoSEQ multiplex PCR, while TCRdb's copy carries only in-frame clones and drops some. The sample yields some 87,000 clones, 80% seen once. The sort gate was single viable CD3+CD4+CD8-CD45RO+ cells for memory CD4+ T cells. The sequencing input was memory CD4+ T cells from blood. These TCRs come from an adult in good health and CMV-seropositive.

The chain has TRBV5-1 and TRBJ1-1, with no clear D. The V end lost 2 bases, the J end lost 6 bases, and 14 bases lay between the germline ends. This CDR3 has 14 residues. CDR1 SGHRS and CDR2 YFSETQ come from the germline V gene. CDR3 sequence reads: CASSLSGSRPEAFF. The CDR3 DNA is TGCGCCAGCAGCTTAAGCGGGAGCAGGCCTGAAGCTTTCTTT.

The CDR3 DNA sequence: TGTGCCAGCAGCCCCCCCATCGGCCAGGGTTTCGAGCAGTACTTC. Amino acids: CASSPPIGQGFEQYF. The chain joins TRBV6-5 to TRBJ2-7; D is possibly TRBD1 (5 bases). The V end was cut by 6 bases, the J end by 6 bases, with 21 bases between. The CDR3 spans 15 residues. CDR1 is MNHEY, CDR2 SVGAGI, per germline.